This T cell receptor (beta chain) was observed in a study of cytomegalovirus exposure and HLA in healthy donors. Amplification used 60 Vbeta primers and 13 Jbeta primers. This table comes from immunoSEQ multiplex PCR, and its TCRdb copy is limited to in-frame clones, with some not included. The table has around 80,000 clones, roughly 72% seen once. V was shortened by 0 bases and J by 0 bases, with 9 bases between the two germline ends. This CDR3 is built from 16 residues. CDR1 is LGHNA, CDR2 YNFKEQ, per germline. The genes are TRBV4-2 and TRBJ2-1; possibly TRBD2 for D (6 bases). The material sequenced was PBMCs. This TCR derives from a man aged 40-55 years in good health and CMV-seropositive. Here the CDR3 DNA reads TGTGCCAGCAGCCAAGAGGAAGCGGGCTCCTACAATGAGCAGTTCTTC. Its protein is CASSQEEAGSYNEQFF.